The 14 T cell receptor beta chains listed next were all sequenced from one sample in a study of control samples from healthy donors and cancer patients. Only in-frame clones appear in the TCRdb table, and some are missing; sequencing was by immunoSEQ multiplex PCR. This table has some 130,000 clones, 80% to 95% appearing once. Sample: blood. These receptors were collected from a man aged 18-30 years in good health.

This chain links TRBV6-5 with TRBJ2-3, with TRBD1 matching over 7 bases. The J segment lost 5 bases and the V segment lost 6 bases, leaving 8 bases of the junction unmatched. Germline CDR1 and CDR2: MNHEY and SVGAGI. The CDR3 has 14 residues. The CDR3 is CASRRTGGGDTQYF. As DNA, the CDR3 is TGTGCCAGCAGAAGGACAGGTGGGGGAGATACGCAGTATTTT.

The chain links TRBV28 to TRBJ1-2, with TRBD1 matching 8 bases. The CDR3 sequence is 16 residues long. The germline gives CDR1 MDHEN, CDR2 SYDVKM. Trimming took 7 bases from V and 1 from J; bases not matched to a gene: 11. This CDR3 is CASIPSGTGNNYGYTF. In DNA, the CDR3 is TGTGCCAGCATCCCCTCCGGGACAGGAAATAACTATGGCTACACCTTC.

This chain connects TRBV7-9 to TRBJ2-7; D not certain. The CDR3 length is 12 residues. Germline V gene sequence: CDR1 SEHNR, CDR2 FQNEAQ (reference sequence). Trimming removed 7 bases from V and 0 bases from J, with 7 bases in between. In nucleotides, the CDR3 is TGTGCCAGCACTCCCAGCTCCTACGAGCAGTACTTC. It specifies CASTPSSYEQYF.

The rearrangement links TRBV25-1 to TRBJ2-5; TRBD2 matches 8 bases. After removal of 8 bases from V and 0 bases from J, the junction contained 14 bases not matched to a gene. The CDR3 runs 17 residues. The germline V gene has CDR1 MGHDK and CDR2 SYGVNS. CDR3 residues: CASGRSSGTSYQETQYF. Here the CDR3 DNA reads TGTGCCAGCGGTCGGAGTAGCGGGACTTCGTACCAAGAGACCCAGTACTTC.

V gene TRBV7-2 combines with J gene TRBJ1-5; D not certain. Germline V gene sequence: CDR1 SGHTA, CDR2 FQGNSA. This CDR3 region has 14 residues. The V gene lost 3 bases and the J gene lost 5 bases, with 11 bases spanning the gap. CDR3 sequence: CASSLDGRDQPQHF. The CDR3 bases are TGTGCCAGCAGCTTGGACGGGAGGGATCAGCCCCAGCATTTT.

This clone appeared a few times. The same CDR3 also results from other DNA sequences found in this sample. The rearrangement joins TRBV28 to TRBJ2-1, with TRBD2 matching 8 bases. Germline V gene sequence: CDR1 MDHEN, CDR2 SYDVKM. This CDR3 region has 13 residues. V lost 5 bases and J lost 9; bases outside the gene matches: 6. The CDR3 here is CASSLGTSGEQFF. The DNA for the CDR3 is TGTGCCAGCAGTCTGGGGACTAGTGGTGAGCAGTTCTTC.

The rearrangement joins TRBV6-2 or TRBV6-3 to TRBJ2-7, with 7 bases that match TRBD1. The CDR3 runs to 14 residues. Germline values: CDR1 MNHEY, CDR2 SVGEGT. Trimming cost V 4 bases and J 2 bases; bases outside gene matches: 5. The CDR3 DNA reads TGTGCCAGCAGTTCGACAGGGTATGCCTACGAGCAGTACGTC. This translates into CASSSTGYAYEQYV.

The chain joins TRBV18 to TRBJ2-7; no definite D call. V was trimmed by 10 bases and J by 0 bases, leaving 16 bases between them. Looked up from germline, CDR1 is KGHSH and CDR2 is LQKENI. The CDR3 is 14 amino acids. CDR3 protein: CAIDPGKSSYEQYF. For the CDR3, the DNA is TGTGCCATCGACCCAGGAAAGAGCTCCTACGAGCAGTACTTC.

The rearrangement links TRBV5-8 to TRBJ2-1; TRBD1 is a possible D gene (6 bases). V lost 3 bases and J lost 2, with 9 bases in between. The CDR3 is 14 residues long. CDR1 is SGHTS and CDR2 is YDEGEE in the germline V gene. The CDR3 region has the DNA TGTGCCAGCAGCTCGGGGACACCCTACAATGAGCAGTTCTTC. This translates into CASSSGTPYNEQFF.

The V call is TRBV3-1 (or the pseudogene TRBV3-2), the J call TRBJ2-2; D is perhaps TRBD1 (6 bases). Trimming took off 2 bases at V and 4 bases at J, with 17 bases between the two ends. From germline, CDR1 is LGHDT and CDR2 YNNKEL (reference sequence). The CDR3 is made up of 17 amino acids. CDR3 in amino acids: CASSQRRAGASTGELFF. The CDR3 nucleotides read TGTGCCAGCAGCCAAAGGAGAGCAGGGGCTAGCACCGGGGAGCTGTTTTTT.

In DNA, the CDR3 is TGTGCCAGTGGCAGGGTAAACACCGGGGAGCTGTTTTTT. Amino acids: CASGRVNTGELFF. The rearrangement joins TRBV19 to TRBJ2-2; weak D call: TRBD1 (5 bases). Germline CDR1 LNHDA, CDR2 SQIVND (reference sequence). The CDR3 loop spans 13 amino acids. V lost 8 bases and J 2 bases, leaving 9 bases between the germline ends.

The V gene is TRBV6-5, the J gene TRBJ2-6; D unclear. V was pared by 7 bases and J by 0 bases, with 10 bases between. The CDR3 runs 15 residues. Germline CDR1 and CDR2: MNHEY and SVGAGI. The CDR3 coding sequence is TGTGCCAGCACTAAGGGTGACTCTGGGGCCAACGTCCTGACTTTC. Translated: CASTKGDSGANVLTF.

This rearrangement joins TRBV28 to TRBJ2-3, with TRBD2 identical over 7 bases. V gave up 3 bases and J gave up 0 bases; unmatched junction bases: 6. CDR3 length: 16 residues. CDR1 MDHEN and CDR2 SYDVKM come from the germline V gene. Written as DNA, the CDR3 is TGTGCCAGCAGTTTTCGTCGCGGGGGAAGCACAGATACGCAGTATTTT. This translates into CASSFRRGGSTDTQYF.

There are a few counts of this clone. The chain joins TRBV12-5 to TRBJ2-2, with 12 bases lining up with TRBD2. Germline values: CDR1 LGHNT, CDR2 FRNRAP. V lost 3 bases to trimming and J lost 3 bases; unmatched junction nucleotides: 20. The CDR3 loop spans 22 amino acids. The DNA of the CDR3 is TGTGCTAGTGGTTTCTCCCCCCTCCCTCTAGCGGGAGGGCCTCGTCACACCGGGGAGCTGTTTTTT. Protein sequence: CASGFSPLPLAGGPRHTGELFF.